Below, 9 T cell receptor beta chains from the same sample are listed, as sequenced in a study of shared clonotypes between healthy human individuals. Some clones are missing from TCRdb's copy, which holds only in-frame ones; the method was immunoSEQ multiplex PCR. The data contain over a million clones, around 97% of them singletons. The sample comprised naive CD4+ T cells sorted from blood. Subset meaning: CD45RA+ positively selected. Receptors were obtained from a man aged 30 to 45 in good health.

V gene TRBV7-2 combines with J gene TRBJ1-1, with unresolved D. Germline CDR1 is SGHTA and CDR2 is FQGNSA. There are 11 residues in the CDR3. Trimming stripped 5 bases from V and 3 bases from J, with 4 bases between. The CDR3 spells CASSLDTEAFF. CDR3 nucleotides: TGTGCCAGCAGCCTAGACACTGAAGCTTTCTTT. Drawing the rest from reference TRBV7-2 and TRBJ1-1, the complete variable domain is GAGVSQSPSNKVTEKGKDVELRCDPISGHTALYWYRQSLGQGLEFLIYFQGNSAPDKSGLPSDRFSAERTGGSVSTLTIQRTQQEDSAVYLCASSLDTEAFFGQGTRLTVV.

As to this clone: This same CDR3 is encoded by further DNA sequences in the sample. V and J are TRBV5-1 and TRBJ2-2, with TRBD2 as a possible D gene (6 bases). Germline V gene lookup returns CDR1 SGHRS and CDR2 YFSETQ. The CDR3 loop spans 15 amino acids. V lost 2 bases to trimming and J lost 0 bases, with 8 bases between them. In DNA, the CDR3 is TGCGCCAGCAGCTTAGGGACTCCGAACACCGGGGAGCTGTTTTTT. It codes for CASSLGTPNTGELFF.

This chain uses TRBV28 with TRBJ2-4; the match to TRBD1 covers 7 bases. CDR3 length: 15 residues. Germline lookup yields CDR1 MDHEN and CDR2 SYDVKM. V gave up 4 bases and J gave up 6 bases; unmatched junction bases: 9. In DNA, the CDR3 is TGTGCCAGCAGTTCTCTCGACAGGGTCGGAAACATTCAGTACTTC. Amino acid sequence: CASSSLDRVGNIQYF.

J is TRBJ2-1 and V is TRBV2; 10 positions agree with TRBD2. With V trimmed by 4 bases and J by 6 bases, 3 bases remained unmatched. This CDR3 has 14 amino acids. Germline-derived CDR1 and CDR2 are SNHLY and FYNNEI. CDR3 protein: CASSGGLAFNEQFF. The CDR3, as DNA: TGTGCCAGCAGTGGGGGACTAGCGTTCAATGAGCAGTTCTTC. The variable domain in full, with the rest retrieved from reference TRBV2 and TRBJ2-1, is EPEVTQTPSHQVTQMGQEVILRCVPISNHLYFYWYRQILGQKVEFLVSFYNNEISEKSEIFDDQFSVERPDGSNFTLKIRSTKLEDSAMYFCASSGGLAFNEQFFGPGTRLTVL.

This chain joins TRBV27 and TRBJ2-6; 7 bases are shared with TRBD1. The CDR3 spans 19 residues. V dropped 4 bases and J dropped 0; count of bases not matched to a gene: 12. The V gene's germline CDR1 is MNHEY and CDR2 SMNVEV (reference sequence). The CDR3 nucleotides read TGTGCCAGCAGTTCCCACTCGGCAGGGGGAAGCTCTGGGGCCAACGTCCTGACTTTC. Its translation: CASSSHSAGGSSGANVLTF.

The chain has TRBV2 and TRBJ1-3; D is undetermined. V lost 3 bases, J lost 5 bases, and 26 bases lay in between. Germline loops: CDR1 SNHLY, CDR2 FYNNEI. This CDR3 region has 19 residues. The CDR3 coding sequence is TGTGCCAGCAGTGAGGGGTTCCGAATCTTCGAGGGTAGTAGAAACACCATATATTTT. This gives the protein CASSEGFRIFEGSRNTIYF.

The V and J genes are TRBV10-2 and TRBJ2-7; 8 nucleotides line up with TRBD2. The CDR3 contains 14 residues. Germline V gene lookup returns CDR1 WSHSY and CDR2 SAAADI. The V and J ends lost 6 bases and 2 bases, in that order; junction bases with no gene match: 6. Here the CDR3 reads CASRGLAGAYEQYF. Written as DNA, the CDR3 is TGCGCCAGCAGGGGTCTAGCGGGCGCCTACGAGCAGTACTTC.

The chain is built from TRBV5-8 and TRBJ1-5; tentatively, D is TRBD1 (6 bases). Germline lookup yields CDR1 SGHTS and CDR2 YDEGEE. Trimming shortened V by 7 bases and J by 2 bases, and 16 bases separated the two germline ends. CDR3 length equals 15 residues. The CDR3, as DNA: TGTGCCAGCGGTCCGGCAGGGGTCGGCAATCAGCCCCAGCATTTT. Protein: CASGPAGVGNQPQHF.

V usage is TRBV5-4 and J usage is TRBJ1-2; possibly TRBD1 for D (5 bases). Germline assignment: CDR1 SGHNT and CDR2 YYREEE (reference sequence). The CDR3 sequence is 13 residues long. The V end lost 3 bases, the J end lost 7 bases, and 13 bases lay between the germline ends. This CDR3 is CASSSRDGVGYTF. The CDR3 bases are TGTGCCAGCAGCTCCAGGGATGGGGTTGGCTACACCTTC.